These 3 T cell receptor beta chains were all obtained from the same sample, sequenced in a study of T cells in Graves' hyperthyroidism and ophthalmopathy. Researchers amplified the TCR beta CDR3 regions from RNA transcripts. The HTBI primer set served for first-round RT-PCR of the TCR CDR3. MiXCR, run by TCRdb on the multiplex PCR reads, gives a single entry per CDR3 protein. The sample lists approximately 710,000 distinct CDR3 sequences; 17% were seen once. Input material: blood. The receptors derive from a man aged 50 or older with Graves' hyperthyroidism.

This clonotype was seen many times. The J gene is TRBJ2-2, the V gene TRBV7-2; the D is unclear. This CDR3 is built from 13 residues. V lost 1 base to trimming and J lost 7 bases, with 7 bases between them. CDR1 SGHTA and CDR2 FQGNSA come from the germline V gene. The CDR3 DNA follows: TGTGCCAGCAGCTTAGTTCGGAACGGGGAGCTGTTTTTT. This sequence encodes CASSLVRNGELFF.

The rearrangement joins TRBV7-9 to TRBJ1-5; maybe TRBD1 (5 bases). Trimming cost V 5 bases and J 8 bases, with 13 bases left between them. Germline V CDR1 and CDR2: SEHNR, FQNEAQ (reference sequence). The CDR3 loop spans 13 amino acids. CDR3 loop: CASSGRVGKPQHF. CDR3 DNA sequence: TGTGCCAGCAGCGGCAGGGTCGGGAAGCCCCAGCATTTT. The full variable domain, with the rest looked up from reference TRBV7-9 and TRBJ1-5, is DTGVSQNPRHKITKRGQNVTFRCDPISEHNRLYWYRQTLGQGPEFLTYFQNEAQLEKSRLLSDRFSAERPKGSFSTLEIQRTEQGDSAMYLCASSGRVGKPQHFGDGTRLSIL.

The chain couples TRBV9 to TRBJ2-5, with D tentatively TRBD2 (6 bases). Trimming cost V 3 bases and J 2 bases, with 17 bases left between them. The CDR3 consists of 16 residues. Per germline, CDR1 SGDLS and CDR2 YYNGEE. The CDR3 DNA reads as TGTGCCAGCAGCGAGGGGTGGGCTAGCGTGCAAGAGACCCAGTACTTC. Its translation: CASSEGWASVQETQYF.